A selection of T cell receptor beta chains follows, all from one sample in a study of blood T cell repertoires in COVID-19. Repertoires were generated with immunoSEQ multiplex PCR, while TCRdb's copy carries only in-frame clones and drops some. The top ten clones hold about an eighth of a sample with more than 150,000 clones, nearly 80% of them seen once. The specimen sequenced was PBMCs or T cells enriched from blood (not recorded which). The receptor source for this set is a man aged 60 to 75 who had been exposed to COVID-19. Each CDR3 is given with its conserved first and last residue. Each record gives: V gene, J gene, clone size, D gene, CDR3 protein, CDR3 DNA. D genes are given only for firm matches. Not all rows give a size; the values are once, few, many and, for expanded clones, a class.

TRBV7-2	TRBJ2-7	many	-	CASSLSQGGQYF	TGTGCCAGCAGCTTATCCCAGGGCGGGCAGTACTTC
TRBV6-5	TRBJ1-2	-	-	CASSAAGGRNYGYTF	TGTGCCAGCAGCGCCGCGGGAGGGAGGAACTATGGCTACACCTTC
TRBV7-2	TRBJ2-7	-	-	CASSLGGRGLLGQYF	TGTGCCAGCAGTCTAGGAGGCAGGGGCCTGCTGGGGCAGTACTTC
TRBV5-6	TRBJ2-7	-	TRBD2	CASLSGGSYEQYF	TGTGCCAGCCTCTCGGGGGGGTCCTACGAGCAGTACTTC
TRBV9	TRBJ2-4	once	TRBD2	CASSVSGSGGKNIQYF	TGTGCCAGCAGCGTTAGCGGGAGTGGGGGCAAAAACATTCAGTACTTC
TRBV28	TRBJ2-7	-	-	CASSVSYEQYF	TGTGCCAGCAGCGTATCCTACGAGCAGTACTTC
TRBV3-1/TRBV3-2	TRBJ2-1	-	-	CASSQAPLAYNEQFF	TGTGCCAGCAGCCAAGCCCCCCTAGCGTACAATGAGCAGTTCTTC
TRBV2	TRBJ2-7	-	-	CASSGQGRTTYEQYF	TGTGCCAGCAGTGGCCAGGGCAGGACGACCTACGAGCAGTACTTC
TRBV29-1	TRBJ2-5	-	TRBD1	CSVERGPQYF	TGCAGCGTCGAAAGGGGGCCCCAGTACTTC
TRBV11-1	TRBJ1-4	once	TRBD1	CASSEQGNEKLFF	TGTGCCAGCAGCGAACAGGGGAATGAAAAACTGTTTTTT
TRBV11-3	TRBJ2-5	-	-	CASSLAPDSRETQYF	TGTGCCAGCAGCTTAGCACCCGACAGTCGAGAGACCCAGTACTTC
TRBV28	TRBJ1-3	-	-	CASSAGGPSGNTIYF	TGTGCCAGCAGCGCGGGGGGCCCCTCTGGAAACACCATATATTTT
TRBV19	TRBJ1-5	-	TRBD1	CASSYQGGNQPQHF	TGTGCCAGTAGTTATCAGGGGGGCAATCAGCCCCAGCATTTT
TRBV30	TRBJ1-3	-	-	CAWSAMDSRNTIYF	TGTGCCTGGAGTGCCATGGACAGTCGAAACACCATATATTTT
TRBV30	TRBJ2-2	-	TRBD2	CAWSVLRGGKGSTGELFF	TGTGCCTGGAGTGTACTCCGGGGGGGCAAGGGGAGCACCGGGGAGCTGTTTTTT
TRBV29-1	TRBJ1-2	-	TRBD1	CSVGQGAGGYTF	TGCAGCGTCGGACAGGGCGCAGGTGGCTACACCTTC
TRBV7-3	TRBJ1-1	-	-	CASSSRPPGEGKAFF	TGTGCCAGCAGCTCCCGCCCGCCGGGGGAGGGAAAAGCTTTCTTT
TRBV19	TRBJ2-2	-	-	CASSGELTGEGGELFF	TGTGCCAGTAGTGGCGAGCTGACAGGGGAGGGCGGGGAGCTGTTTTTT
TRBV5-4	TRBJ2-7	-	TRBD1	CASSPGQGGYEQYF	TGTGCCAGCAGCCCGGGACAGGGGGGCTACGAGCAGTACTTC
TRBV18	TRBJ2-2	-	-	CASSPLRGTGLTGELFF	TGTGCCAGCTCACCTCTGCGCGGAACAGGGTTAACCGGGGAGCTGTTTTTT
TRBV10-3	TRBJ1-5	-	-	CAISDPRGNQPQHF	TGTGCCATCAGTGACCCTCGGGGAAATCAGCCCCAGCATTTT
TRBV11-3	TRBJ1-1	few	-	CASSPRPGSTEAFF	TGTGCCAGCAGCCCGCGCCCAGGGTCCACTGAAGCTTTCTTT
TRBV24-1	TRBJ2-3	-	-	CATSEHGPREDTQYF	TGTGCCACCAGTGAGCACGGTCCGAGGGAAGATACGCAGTATTTT
TRBV5-6	TRBJ1-2	-	TRBD1	CASSAYAGGTSGYGYTF	TGTGCCAGCAGCGCGTACGCAGGGGGTACCTCTGGCTATGGCTACACCTTC
TRBV7-2	TRBJ2-7	-	TRBD2	CASSYPSGYEQYF	TGTGCCAGCAGCTATCCTAGCGGCTACGAGCAGTACTTC
TRBV11-2	TRBJ1-4	-	-	CASSHYSINEKLFF	TGTGCCAGCAGCCATTACAGTATTAATGAAAAACTGTTTTTT
TRBV2	TRBJ2-5	-	TRBD2	CASIREGIGETQYF	TGTGCCAGCATCCGGGAGGGAATTGGAGAGACCCAGTACTTC
TRBV27	TRBJ2-6	-	-	CASKDSGTGANVLTF	TGTGCCAGCAAGGACAGTGGAACTGGGGCCAACGTCCTGACTTTC
TRBV5-1	TRBJ1-2	-	-	CASSLAGGNYGYTF	TGCGCCAGCAGCTTGGCCGGGGGTAACTATGGCTACACCTTC
TRBV29-1	TRBJ2-1	-	TRBD1	CSVDQGANNEQFF	TGCAGCGTTGATCAGGGGGCAAACAATGAGCAGTTCTTC
TRBV19	TRBJ2-1	few	TRBD2	CASSIVLLAGGYNEQFF	TGTGCCAGTAGTATCGTTCTTCTAGCGGGAGGCTACAATGAGCAGTTCTTC
TRBV24-1	TRBJ1-4	-	-	CATSASTGGSEKLFF	TGTGCCACCAGTGCCTCGACAGGTGGGAGCGAAAAACTGTTTTTT
TRBV7-9	TRBJ2-2	-	TRBD2	CASSLALAGTSGELFF	TGTGCCAGCAGCTTAGCTCTAGCGGGAACATCCGGGGAGCTGTTTTTT
TRBV28	TRBJ1-4	-	TRBD1	CAIRTGGLPLTNEKLFF	TGTGCCATCCGGACAGGCGGTCTACCCCTGACTAATGAAAAACTGTTTTTT
TRBV18	TRBJ2-3	-	TRBD2	CASSRTSGKDTQYF	TGTGCCAGCTCGCGGACTAGCGGGAAGGATACGCAGTATTTT
TRBV21-1	TRBJ2-1	-	-	CASSSRPSEREGYNEQFF	TGTGCCAGCAGTTCTCGGCCAAGTGAGCGGGAGGGTTACAATGAGCAGTTCTTC
TRBV9	TRBJ2-5	-	-	CASSAGTSPYQETQYF	TGTGCCAGCAGCGCCGGGACTTCCCCGTACCAAGAGACCCAGTACTTC
TRBV13	TRBJ1-4	-	TRBD1	CASSLVARGPMGTNEKLFF	TGTGCCAGCAGCTTAGTCGCCAGGGGGCCTATGGGTACTAATGAAAAACTGTTTTTT
TRBV28	TRBJ2-2	once	TRBD2	CASSGLAVNTGELFF	TGTGCCAGCAGCGGACTAGCGGTCAACACCGGGGAGCTGTTTTTT
TRBV5-1	TRBJ1-6	once	-	CASTLNLDSPLHF	TGCGCCAGCACCCTTAACTTAGATTCACCCCTCCACTTT
TRBV5-6	TRBJ1-2	-	-	CASSNWGTGLGYTF	TGTGCCAGCAGCAATTGGGGTACAGGGCTTGGCTACACCTTC
TRBV14	TRBJ2-4	-	TRBD1	CASSQEGTGGAKNIQYF	TGTGCCAGCAGCCAAGAGGGGACAGGGGGTGCCAAAAACATTCAGTACTTC
TRBV1	TRBJ1-5	-	-	CTSSQLKQGESNQPQHF	TGCACCAGCAGCCAACTCAAACAGGGGGAGAGCAATCAGCCCCAGCATTTT
TRBV9	TRBJ2-2	-	-	CASSVVQTGELFF	TGTGCCAGCAGCGTAGTGCAGACCGGGGAGCTGTTTTTT
TRBV18	TRBJ2-3	-	-	CASSPESAQYF	TGTGCCAGCTCACCAGAGAGTGCGCAGTATTTT